The 5 T cell receptor beta chains listed next were all sequenced from one sample in a study of blood T cell repertoires in COVID-19. Clones were read by immunoSEQ multiplex PCR, and TCRdb kept only the in-frame ones, dropping some. The data contain fewer than 250,000 clones, about 88% of them singletons. The source material was peripheral blood. The receptors stem from a woman in her thirties or forties who had recovered from COVID-19.

The CDR3 sequence: CSVDGRVLDEQFF. In DNA form, the CDR3 reads TGCAGCGTTGACGGGAGGGTCCTCGATGAGCAGTTCTTC. The rearrangement uses TRBV29-1 and TRBJ2-1, with 8 bases lining up with TRBD2. The CDR3 sequence is 13 residues long. From germline, CDR1 is SQVTM and CDR2 ANQGSEA. Losses at the gene ends were 3 bases for V and 8 bases for J; bases not matched to a gene: 6.

The CDR3 is CASSPMDTQTNEKLFF. The CDR3 DNA follows: TGTGCCAGCTCACCAATGGACACCCAAACTAATGAAAAACTGTTTTTT. The J gene is TRBJ1-4, the V gene TRBV18; tentative D call: TRBD1 (5 bases). The CDR3 has 16 residues. CDR1 and CDR2 from the germline V gene are KGHSH and LQKENI. V was pared by 2 bases and J by 1 base, with 11 bases between.

The chain links TRBV27 to TRBJ2-7; D may be TRBD2 (6 bases). Germline CDR1 reads MNHEY; CDR2 reads SMNVEV (reference sequence). The CDR3 has 13 amino acids. V lost 3 bases and J lost 7, with 13 bases in between. The CDR3 DNA follows: TGTGCCAGCAGTTTTTCTGATGGAGGGGAGCAGTACTTC. Translation gives CASSFSDGGEQYF.

The rearrangement uses TRBV18 and TRBJ2-5, with D uncertain. CDR1 and CDR2 (germline): KGHSH, LQKENI. This CDR3 has 17 residues. The V gene lost 0 bases and the J gene lost 5 bases, with 19 bases spanning the gap. The CDR3 sequence is CASSPPPGLNMRETQYF. The CDR3 DNA follows: TGTGCCAGCTCACCACCCCCCGGCTTGAATATGAGGGAGACCCAGTACTTC. Variable domain in full (rest from reference TRBV18 and TRBJ2-5): NAGVMQNPRHLVRRRGQEARLRCSPMKGHSHVYWYRQLPEEGLKFMVYLQKENIIDESGMPKERFSAEFPKEGPSILRIQQVVRGDSAAYFCASSPPPGLNMRETQYFGPGTRLLVL.

This chain links TRBV5-1 with TRBJ2-7; TRBD2 matches 8 bases. The length of the CDR3 is 18 residues. The germline CDR1 and CDR2 sequences are SGHRS and YFSETQ. J gave up 1 base and V 3 bases, and 15 bases lay outside the gene matches. The CDR3 protein is CASSSESLGGGGSYEQYF. Written as DNA, the CDR3 is TGCGCCAGCAGCTCCGAATCGTTGGGTGGCGGGGGGTCCTACGAGCAGTACTTC. Based on the CDR3 plus reference TRBV5-1 and TRBJ2-7, the full variable domain is KAGVTQTPRYLIKTRGQQVTLSCSPISGHRSVSWYQQTPGQGLQFLFEYFSETQRNKGNFPGRFSGRQFSNSRSEMNVSTLELGDSALYLCASSSESLGGGGSYEQYFGPGTRLTVT.